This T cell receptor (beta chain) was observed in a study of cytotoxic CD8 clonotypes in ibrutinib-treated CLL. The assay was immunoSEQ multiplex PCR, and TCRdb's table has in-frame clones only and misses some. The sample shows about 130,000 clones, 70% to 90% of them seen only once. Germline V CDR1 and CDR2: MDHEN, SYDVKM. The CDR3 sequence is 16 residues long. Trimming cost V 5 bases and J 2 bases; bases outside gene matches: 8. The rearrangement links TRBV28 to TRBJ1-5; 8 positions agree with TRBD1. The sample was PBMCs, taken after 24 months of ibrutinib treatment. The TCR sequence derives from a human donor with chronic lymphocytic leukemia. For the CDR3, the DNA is TGTGCCAGCAGTACACCTCAGGGGGCGGGCAATCAGCCCCAGCATTTT. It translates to CASSTPQGAGNQPQHF.